This paragraph reports one TCR beta chain. The source of the sample is a study of blood T cell repertoires in COVID-19. Study summary: Sites across the United States, Italy and Spain contributed samples from acute and convalescent COVID-19. PBMCs, B-cell-depleted T cells, or T cells were the source of the cDNA or gDNA that made up the material.

TCRdb's copy holds only in-frame clones and misses some; the assay was immunoSEQ multiplex PCR. The table records approximately 160,000 clones, approximately 73% of them present only once. This CDR3 has 15 amino acids. Per germline, CDR1 ENHRY and CDR2 SYGVKD. The J segment lost 8 bases and the V segment lost 3 bases, leaving 10 bases of the junction unmatched. V gene TRBV10-3 combines with J gene TRBJ1-1; 9 positions match TRBD1. The sequenced sample was peripheral blood. The source is a woman of 80 years or more with acute or convalescent COVID-19. This chain's CDR3 is CAISDVGGQGYEAFF. DNA of the CDR3: TGTGCCATCAGTGACGTGGGGGGACAGGGCTACGAAGCTTTCTTT.